The 27 T cell receptor beta chains reported below all come from one sample, sequenced in a study of blood T cell repertoires in COVID-19 (dated by TCRdb to about 2020). The library was made by the immunoSEQ multiplex PCR assay. TCRdb obtained this table from immuneACCESS and retained in-frame rearrangements with V and J assigned. These tables miss some clones; where compared with another copy, unresolved V genes account for less than half of the shortfall, and the remainder is unexplained. This sample is represented by around 120,000 clones; 85% to 90% of them were singletons. The ten largest clones add up to more than 3% of the sample. The sequenced sample consisted of peripheral blood. Receptors originate from a woman in her sixties with COVID-19, enrolled during active disease.

The chain is built from TRBV7-2 and TRBJ2-5; 7 bases match TRBD1. This CDR3 is built from 15 residues. Germline CDR1 and CDR2: SGHTA and FQGNSA. V was pared by 6 bases and J by 2 bases, with 9 bases of the junction left unmatched. CDR3 coding DNA: TGTGCCAGCAGTGAGGGAACGGGACAGCAAGAGACCCAGTACTTC. Amino acids: CASSEGTGQQETQYF.

The chain employs TRBV7-9 and TRBJ2-2, with D possibly TRBD1 on 6 matching bases. CDR1 and CDR2 (germline): SEHNR, FQNEAQ (reference sequence). The CDR3 length is 14 residues. V was cut by 2 bases and J by 8 bases, with 12 bases left in between. The CDR3 sequence is CASSLLGAKGELFF. The CDR3 DNA reads TGTGCCAGCAGCTTATTGGGGGCCAAGGGGGAGCTGTTTTTT.

The chain carries TRBV21-1 and TRBJ2-7; the table gives TRBD1 as D, unverified against the DNA. TRBV21-1 is tagged as a pseudogene. The CDR3 contains 13 residues. CDR3 sequence reads: CASSKNRAHEQYF. The CDR3 DNA follows: TGTGCCAGCAGCAAGAACAGGGCCCACGAGCAGTACTTC.

The chain is built from TRBV5-5 and TRBJ1-1; the D gene is possibly TRBD1 (6 bases). Germline CDR1 reads SGHKS; CDR2 reads YYEKEE (reference sequence). The CDR3 length is 13 residues. Trimming left V 9 bases short and J 2 bases short, with 14 bases between. Here the CDR3 DNA reads TGTGCCACCACAGGGAGCCCTAACACTGAAGCTTTCTTT. Translation gives CATTGSPNTEAFF.

This clone was observed a few times. The V gene is TRBV19, the J gene TRBJ1-1, with 7 bases lining up with TRBD1. The CDR3 covers 13 residues. The V segment lost 11 bases and the J segment 1 base; nucleotides outside the gene matches: 7. Germline CDR1 reads LNHDA; CDR2 reads SQIVND (reference sequence). Here the CDR3 reads CAAKQGQNTEAFF. The CDR3, as DNA: TGTGCCGCCAAACAGGGGCAGAACACTGAAGCTTTCTTT. Full variable domain (remainder filled in from reference TRBV19 and TRBJ1-1): DGGITQSPKYLFRKEGQNVTLSCEQNLNHDAMYWYRQDPGQGLRLIYYSQIVNDFQKGDIAEGYSVSREKKESFPLTVTSAQKNPTAFYLCAAKQGQNTEAFFGQGTRLTVV.

The rearrangement links TRBV7-8 to TRBJ2-7; D is undetermined. This CDR3 comprises 17 residues. The germline CDR1 and CDR2 sequences are SGHVS and FQNEAQ. The germline V and J ends were trimmed by 1 base and 1 base, with 17 bases remaining between them. The CDR3 spells CASSLVPAATLSYEQYF. CDR3 DNA: TGTGCCAGCAGCTTAGTACCAGCCGCCACACTATCCTACGAGCAGTACTTC. Together with reference TRBV7-8 and TRBJ2-7, the CDR3 gives the full variable domain: GAGVSQSPRYKVAKRGQDVALRCDPISGHVSLFWYQQALGQGPEFLTYFQNEAQLDKSGLPSDRFFAERPEGSVSTLKIQRTQQEDSAVYLCASSLVPAATLSYEQYFGPGTRLTVT.

The rearrangement joins TRBV4-3 to TRBJ2-2, with 7 bases matching TRBD1. Germline loops: CDR1 LGHNA, CDR2 YSLEER. The J segment lost 4 bases and the V segment lost 0 bases, leaving 2 bases of the junction unmatched. This CDR3 has 15 amino acids. CDR3 nucleotide sequence: TGCGCCAGCAGCCAAGATTCAGGGGGCACCGGGGAGCTGTTTTTT. Protein product: CASSQDSGGTGELFF.

The chain recombines TRBV5-4 with TRBJ2-2; no clear D gene. V gave up 2 bases and J gave up 1 base, with 9 bases separating them. CDR3 length: 15 amino acids. Germline V gene sequence: CDR1 SGHNT, CDR2 YYREEE (reference sequence). The CDR3 protein is CASSLPNKNTGELFF. As DNA, the CDR3 is TGTGCCAGCAGCTTACCAAACAAGAACACCGGGGAGCTGTTTTTT.

This rearrangement joins TRBV4-1 to TRBJ1-5, with D perhaps matching TRBD1 (5 bases). This CDR3 is built from 15 residues. The germline V gene has CDR1 MGHRA and CDR2 YSYEKL. The ends were cut back, 1 base at V and 2 bases at J, with 9 bases in the middle. CDR3 loop: CASSQVGAGNQPQHF. Written as DNA, the CDR3 is TGCGCCAGCAGCCAAGTTGGGGCGGGCAATCAGCCCCAGCATTTT.

The rearrangement links TRBV5-6 to TRBJ1-5; 10 bases fit TRBD1. Germline CDR1 SGHDT, CDR2 YYEEEE. This CDR3 comprises 15 residues. Unmatched junction bases numbered 7, after V lost 4 bases and J lost 6 bases. The CDR3 is CASSRGQGGVQPQHF. The CDR3 DNA is TGTGCCAGCAGCAGAGGACAGGGGGGGGTTCAGCCCCAGCATTTT. Full variable domain (outside the CDR3, taken from reference TRBV5-6 and TRBJ1-5): DAGVTQSPTHLIKTRGQQVTLRCSPKSGHDTVSWYQQALGQGPQFIFQYYEEEERQRGNFPDRFSGHQFPNYSSELNVNALLLGDSALYLCASSRGQGGVQPQHFGDGTRLSIL.

This clone was counted a single time. V and J are TRBV7-9 and TRBJ1-6; D possibly corresponds to TRBD1 (6 bases). The CDR3 contains 15 residues. CDR1 SEHNR and CDR2 FQNEAQ come from the germline V gene (reference sequence). V was cut by 5 bases and J by 9 bases, with 17 bases left in between. The CDR3 nucleotides are TGTGCCAGCAGCCCTTGGGACATAGCAGGTTCACCCCTCCACTTT. Its translation is CASSPWDIAGSPLHF.

The chain carries TRBV29-1 and TRBJ2-7, with a possible D match to TRBD2 (6 bases). The CDR3 is 12 amino acids. V lost 4 bases to trimming and J lost 1 base, with 8 bases between them. Germline values: CDR1 SQVTM, CDR2 ANQGSEA. CDR3 sequence: CSVARGSYEQYF. For the CDR3, the DNA is TGCAGCGTTGCTCGGGGGTCCTACGAGCAGTACTTC.

The CDR3 is CASSLASFSGVRSYEQYF. The CDR3 bases are TGTGCCAGCAGCTTAGCGAGTTTCAGCGGGGTCCGCTCCTACGAGCAGTACTTC. This chain joins TRBV7-2 and TRBJ2-7; 7 bases are shared with TRBD2. The CDR3 consists of 18 residues. Unmatched junction bases numbered 11, after V lost 0 bases and J lost 0 bases. The V gene's germline CDR1 is SGHTA and CDR2 FQGNSA.

Only one count was recorded for this clone. The chain couples TRBV27 to TRBJ1-5; D call uncertain. CDR3 size: 13 residues. The germline V gene encodes CDR1 MNHEY and CDR2 SMNVEV (reference sequence). The germline V and J ends were trimmed by 2 bases and 7 bases, with 9 bases remaining between them. The CDR3 loop reads CASSLGQVQPQHF. The CDR3 DNA reads TGTGCCAGCAGTTTAGGTCAGGTCCAGCCCCAGCATTTT.

This clone was counted a single time. The gene calls are TRBV18 and TRBJ1-1; D is unresolved. The V gene lost 5 bases and the J gene lost 7 bases, with 11 bases spanning the gap. Per the germline V gene, CDR1 is KGHSH and CDR2 is LQKENI. The CDR3 loop spans 12 amino acids. The chain's CDR3 is CASSDALGEAFF. DNA for the CDR3: TGTGCCAGCTCAGACGCTCTAGGTGAAGCTTTCTTT.

This chain uses TRBV7-9 with TRBJ1-1, with D possibly TRBD1 on 6 matching bases. The CDR3 covers 16 residues. V was shortened by 4 bases and J by 2 bases, with 17 bases between the two germline ends. In germline, CDR1 is SEHNR, CDR2 FQNEAQ (reference sequence). The CDR3 sequence is CASSSQPQGINTEAFF. The CDR3 DNA reads TGTGCCAGCAGCTCCCAACCACAGGGAATTAACACTGAAGCTTTCTTT.

The chain uses TRBV7-9 and TRBJ1-1, with a tentative D call TRBD1 (5 bases). The germline V gene encodes CDR1 SEHNR and CDR2 FQNEAQ (reference sequence). The CDR3 is 17 amino acids. V lost 1 base, J lost 1 base, and 16 bases lay in between. The CDR3 protein is CASSLGRWEGRNTEAFF. As DNA, the CDR3 is TGTGCCAGCAGCTTAGGCCGCTGGGAGGGGAGGAACACTGAAGCTTTCTTT. The full variable domain, completed using reference TRBV7-9 and TRBJ1-1, is DTGVSQNPRHKITKRGQNVTFRCDPISEHNRLYWYRQTLGQGPEFLTYFQNEAQLEKSRLLSDRFSAERPKGSFSTLEIQRTEQGDSAMYLCASSLGRWEGRNTEAFFGQGTRLTVV.

The chain joins TRBV7-9 to TRBJ1-5; 7 nucleotides line up with TRBD1. After removal of 1 base from V and 4 bases from J, the junction contained 4 bases not matched to a gene. The CDR3 length is 15 residues. The germline gives CDR1 SEHNR, CDR2 FQNEAQ (reference sequence). The CDR3 loop reads CASSLEGQTNQPQHF. The CDR3 region has the DNA TGTGCCAGCAGCTTAGAGGGACAGACAAATCAGCCCCAGCATTTT.

The V call is TRBV18, the J call TRBJ2-2; tentative D call: TRBD1 (5 bases). The V end lost 2 bases, the J end lost 6 bases, and 19 bases lay between the germline ends. Germline values: CDR1 KGHSH, CDR2 LQKENI. The CDR3 covers 17 residues. CDR3 sequence (DNA): TGTGCCAGCTCACCAGATCTAATCAGGGTGTTGGCCGGGGAGCTGTTTTTT. Amino acids: CASSPDLIRVLAGELFF.

The chain links TRBV9 to TRBJ1-2; D is unclear. This CDR3 contains 16 residues. Germline V lookup: CDR1 SGDLS, CDR2 YYNGEE. Trimming removed 2 bases from V and 3 bases from J, with 17 bases in between. For the CDR3, the DNA is TGTGCCAGCAGCGTCGGAGGCTGGGAAGGAGACTATGGCTACACCTTC. Translation gives CASSVGGWEGDYGYTF. Full variable domain (missing parts from reference TRBV9 and TRBJ1-2): DSGVTQTPKHLITATGQRVTLRCSPRSGDLSVYWYQQSLDQGLQFLIQYYNGEERAKGNILERFSAQQFPDLHSELNLSSLELGDSALYFCASSVGGWEGDYGYTFGSGTRLTVV.

Written as DNA, the CDR3 is TGTGCCAGCAGCTTGGAGGGGGTGAGGGATACGCAGTATTTT. Its protein is CASSLEGVRDTQYF. The rearrangement links TRBV5-6 to TRBJ2-3; perhaps TRBD1 as D (6 bases). CDR1 is SGHDT and CDR2 is YYEEEE in the germline V gene. The CDR3 length is 14 residues. V was pared by 0 bases and J by 6 bases, with 11 bases between. The full variable domain, in which reference TRBV5-6 and TRBJ2-3 provide the parts outside the CDR3, is DAGVTQSPTHLIKTRGQQVTLRCSPKSGHDTVSWYQQALGQGPQFIFQYYEEEERQRGNFPDRFSGHQFPNYSSELNVNALLLGDSALYLCASSLEGVRDTQYFGPGTRLTVL.

The rearrangement links TRBV21-1 to TRBJ2-1; the table's TRBD1 call for D was not verified on the DNA. TRBV21-1 is marked as a pseudogene. This CDR3 contains 15 residues. The CDR3 DNA sequence: TGTGCCAGCCCCTCGCAGGGTTACTCCTACAATGAGCAGTTCTTC. Its translation: CASPSQGYSYNEQFF.

The chain employs TRBV4-1 and TRBJ2-7; possibly TRBD2 for D (5 bases). CDR1 and CDR2 from the germline V gene are MGHRA and YSYEKL. CDR3 length: 15 amino acids. V was trimmed by 4 bases and J by 0 bases, leaving 13 bases between them. The DNA for the CDR3 is TGCGCCAGCAGCCCATCCGGACTGAACTCCTACGAGCAGTACTTC. This codes for CASSPSGLNSYEQYF.

CDR3 nucleotides: TGTGCCAGCAGCGCCCGCCCGGGACAGGGCCGCAGCTCCTATAATTCACCCCTCCACTTT. This sequence encodes CASSARPGQGRSSYNSPLHF. The chain uses TRBV7-6 and TRBJ1-6; 9 bases map to TRBD1. The length of the CDR3 is 20 residues. Germline-derived CDR1 and CDR2 are SGHVS and FNYEAQ. Trimming cost V 5 bases and J 0 bases; bases outside gene matches: 14.

The chain has TRBV6-5 and TRBJ2-7; TRBD1 aligns across 7 bases. Germline CDR1 MNHEY, CDR2 SVGAGI. This CDR3 has 13 amino acids. Trimming took 6 bases from V and 5 from J; bases not matched to a gene: 7. The CDR3 is CASRLTGYHEQYF. The CDR3 DNA is TGTGCCAGCAGATTGACAGGGTACCACGAGCAGTACTTC.

The chain joins TRBV2 to TRBJ2-2; D call uncertain. The V end was cut by 4 bases, the J end by 8 bases, with 17 bases between. The CDR3 length is 15 residues. In germline, CDR1 is SNHLY, CDR2 FYNNEI. CDR3 coding DNA: TGTGCCAGCAGTGCCCAGACATTAAGGTCAGGGGAGCTGTTTTTT. Protein: CASSAQTLRSGELFF.

The V gene is TRBV4-2, the J gene TRBJ2-3; possibly TRBD2 for D (7 bases). Trimming removed 3 bases from V and 3 bases from J, with 19 bases in between. The CDR3 length is 17 residues. Germline loops: CDR1 LGHNA, CDR2 YNFKEQ. The CDR3 loop reads CASSQSRRGPQTDTQYF. The CDR3 DNA reads TGTGCCAGCAGCCAGTCTAGGCGGGGGCCCCAGACAGATACGCAGTATTTT.